The following is a T cell receptor beta chain sequence with its context. Its antigen is currently not known. This may arise from a read error, as a much more abundant clone is one base away. These data belong to a study of T cell repertoires in cytomegalovirus infection (dated by TCRdb to about 2019). For context, the study as a whole: The HLA type of each donor mattered for the analysis, because public TCR beta signatures pointed to carriage of CMV infection along with the matching HLA type.

The CDR3 runs 15 amino acids, cysteine and phenylalanine included. The kept DNA is CDR3 alone, 45 bases in frame from the first base. The germline V gene provides CDR1 SGHVS and CDR2 FQNEAQ. Here V drops 7 bases and J drops 3 bases, and the junction holds 10 bases not matched to any gene. Sequencing was performed on an Illumina HiSeq 1500. The raw public reads went through TCRdb reprocessing: fastp at Q25, MiXCR clone calling, in-frame beta chains kept. CDR3 protein sequences are deduplicated, and each keeps its most common genes and DNA. Present in this sample are about 600,000 distinct CDR3 sequences, about 24% of which were seen just once. In total, the top ten clones hold 7% to 9% of the sample. The paper as a whole reports these results and caveats: The ex vivo response was dominated by HLA-C-restricted CMV-specific TCR beta clonotypes, and the single most frequent clonotype in two of eight donors was supplied by these HLA-C-restricted clonotypes. Cumulative frequency of public TCR beta family members discriminated carriers of CMV infection plus the relevant HLA type in this cohort and an independent roughly 340-donor cohort.

Rearrangement joined TRBV7-8 to TRBJ2-7; TRBD1 aligns with 9 central bases. Source material: CD8+ T cells from PBMCs. This receptor was identified in a human donor in good health (CMV status not recorded). Some clones in this sample may be carry-over from other donors' samples. The DNA sequence follows: TGTGCCAGCAACTCTCTTGGGACAGGGAACTACGAGCAGTACTTC. It specifies CASNSLGTGNYEQYF.